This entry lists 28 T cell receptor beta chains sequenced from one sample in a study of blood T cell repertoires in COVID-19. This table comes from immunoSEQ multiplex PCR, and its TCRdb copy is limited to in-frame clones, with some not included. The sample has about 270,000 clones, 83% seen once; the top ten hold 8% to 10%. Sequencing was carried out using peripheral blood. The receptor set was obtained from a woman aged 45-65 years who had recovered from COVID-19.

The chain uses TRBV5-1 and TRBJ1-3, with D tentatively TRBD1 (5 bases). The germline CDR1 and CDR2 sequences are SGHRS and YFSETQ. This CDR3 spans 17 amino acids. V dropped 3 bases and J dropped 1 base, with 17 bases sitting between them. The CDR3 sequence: CASSSLPGELSGNTIYF. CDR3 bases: TGCGCCAGCAGCTCCTTACCGGGGGAGTTATCTGGAAACACCATATATTTT.

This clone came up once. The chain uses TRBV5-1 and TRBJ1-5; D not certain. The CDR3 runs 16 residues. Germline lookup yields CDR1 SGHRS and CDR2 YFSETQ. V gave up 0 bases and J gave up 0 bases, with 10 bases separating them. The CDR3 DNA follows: TGCGCCAGCAGCTTGGAGCCGGGAAATAGCAATCAGCCCCAGCATTTT. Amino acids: CASSLEPGNSNQPQHF.

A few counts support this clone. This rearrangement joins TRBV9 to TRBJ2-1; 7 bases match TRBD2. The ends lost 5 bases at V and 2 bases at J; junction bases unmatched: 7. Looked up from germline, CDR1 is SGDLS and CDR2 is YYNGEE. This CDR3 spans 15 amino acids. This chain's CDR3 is CASSDGGSTYNEQFF. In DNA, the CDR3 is TGTGCCAGCAGTGATGGCGGGAGTACCTACAATGAGCAGTTCTTC. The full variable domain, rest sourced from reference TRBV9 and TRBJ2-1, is DSGVTQTPKHLITATGQRVTLRCSPRSGDLSVYWYQQSLDQGLQFLIQYYNGEERAKGNILERFSAQQFPDLHSELNLSSLELGDSALYFCASSDGGSTYNEQFFGPGTRLTVL.

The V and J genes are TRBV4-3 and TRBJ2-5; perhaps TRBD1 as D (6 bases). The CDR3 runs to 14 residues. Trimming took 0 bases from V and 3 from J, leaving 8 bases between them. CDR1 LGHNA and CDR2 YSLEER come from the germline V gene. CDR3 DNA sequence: TGCGCCAGCAGCCAAGAACCAGGGGAAGAGACCCAGTACTTC. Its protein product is CASSQEPGEETQYF.

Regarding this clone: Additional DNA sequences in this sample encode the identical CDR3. CDR3 in amino acids: CASSPRGGGNQPQHF. CDR3 bases: TGTGCCAGCAGCCCACGAGGGGGGGGCAATCAGCCCCAGCATTTT. The chain joins TRBV7-9 to TRBJ1-5; weak D call: TRBD1 (6 bases). Germline CDR1 and CDR2: SEHNR and FQNEAQ (reference sequence). Trimming cost V 5 bases and J 2 bases, with 13 bases left between them. CDR3 length: 15 residues.

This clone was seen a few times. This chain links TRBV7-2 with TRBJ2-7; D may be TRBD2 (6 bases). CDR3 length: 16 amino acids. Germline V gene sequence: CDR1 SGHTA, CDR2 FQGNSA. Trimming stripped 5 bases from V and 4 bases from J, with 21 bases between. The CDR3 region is CASSPSGILGGYEQYF. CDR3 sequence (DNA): TGTGCCAGCAGCCCTTCCGGGATACTGGGGGGATACGAGCAGTACTTC.

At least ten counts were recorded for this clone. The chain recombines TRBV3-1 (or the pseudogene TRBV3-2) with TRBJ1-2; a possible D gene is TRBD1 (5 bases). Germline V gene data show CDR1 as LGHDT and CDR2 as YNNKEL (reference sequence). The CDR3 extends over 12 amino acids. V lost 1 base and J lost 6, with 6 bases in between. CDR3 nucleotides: TGTGCCAGCAGCCAAGGACAGAATGGCTACACCTTC. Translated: CASSQGQNGYTF.

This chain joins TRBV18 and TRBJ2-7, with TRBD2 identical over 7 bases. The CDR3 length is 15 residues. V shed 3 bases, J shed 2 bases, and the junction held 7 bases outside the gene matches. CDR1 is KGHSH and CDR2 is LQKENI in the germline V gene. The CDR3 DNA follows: TGTGCCAGCTCACCTGGGGCTAGCGGAGCCTACGAGCAGTACTTC. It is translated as CASSPGASGAYEQYF.

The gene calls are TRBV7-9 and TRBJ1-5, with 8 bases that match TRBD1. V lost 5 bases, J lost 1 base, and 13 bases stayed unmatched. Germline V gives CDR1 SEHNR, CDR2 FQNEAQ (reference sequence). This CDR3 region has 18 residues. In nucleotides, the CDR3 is TGTGCCAGCAGCCGTTGGACAGGGCCAAGAGGGAGCAATCAGCCCCAGCATTTT. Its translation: CASSRWTGPRGSNQPQHF. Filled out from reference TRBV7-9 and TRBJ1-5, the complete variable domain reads DTGVSQNPRHKITKRGQNVTFRCDPISEHNRLYWYRQTLGQGPEFLTYFQNEAQLEKSRLLSDRFSAERPKGSFSTLEIQRTEQGDSAMYLCASSRWTGPRGSNQPQHFGDGTRLSIL.

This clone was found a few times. Here the CDR3 DNA reads TGTGCCAGCGCCCTTTCGGGCGGGATGTCCTACGAGCAGTACTTC. It encodes CASALSGGMSYEQYF. The chain couples TRBV25-1 to TRBJ2-7, with D possibly TRBD2 on 6 matching bases. Trimming stripped 8 bases from V and 1 base from J, with 18 bases between. Germline V gene lookup returns CDR1 MGHDK and CDR2 SYGVNS. The length of the CDR3 is 15 residues.

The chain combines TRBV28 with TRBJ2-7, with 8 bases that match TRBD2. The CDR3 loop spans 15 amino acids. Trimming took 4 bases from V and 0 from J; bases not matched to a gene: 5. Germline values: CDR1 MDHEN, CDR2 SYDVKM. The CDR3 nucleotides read TGTGCCAGCAGTTCAGTAGCGGGATTCTCCTACGAGCAGTACTTC. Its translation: CASSSVAGFSYEQYF. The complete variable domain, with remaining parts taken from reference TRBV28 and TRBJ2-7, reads DVKVTQSSRYLVKRTGEKVFLECVQDMDHENMFWYRQDPGLGLRLIYFSYDVKMKEKGDIPEGYSVSREKKERFSLILESASTNQTSMYLCASSSVAGFSYEQYFGPGTRLTVT.

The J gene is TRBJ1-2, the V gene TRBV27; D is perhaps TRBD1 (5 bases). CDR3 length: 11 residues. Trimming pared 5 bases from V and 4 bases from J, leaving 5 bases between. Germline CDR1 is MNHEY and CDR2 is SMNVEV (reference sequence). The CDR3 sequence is CASSTGYGYTF. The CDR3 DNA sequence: TGTGCCAGCAGTACAGGCTATGGCTACACCTTC.

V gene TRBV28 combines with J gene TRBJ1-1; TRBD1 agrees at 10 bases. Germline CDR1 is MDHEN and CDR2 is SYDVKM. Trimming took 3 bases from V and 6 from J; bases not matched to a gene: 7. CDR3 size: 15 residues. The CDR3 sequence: CASSLERDRGSEAFF. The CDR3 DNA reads TGTGCCAGCAGTTTGGAACGGGACAGGGGTTCTGAAGCTTTCTTT.

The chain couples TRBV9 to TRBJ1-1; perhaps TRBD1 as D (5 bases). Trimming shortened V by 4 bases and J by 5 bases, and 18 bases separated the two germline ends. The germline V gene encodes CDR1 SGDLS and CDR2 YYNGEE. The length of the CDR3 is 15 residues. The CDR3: CASSPPAGSSTEAFF. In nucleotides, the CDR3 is TGTGCCAGCAGCCCCCCCGCAGGGTCAAGTACTGAAGCTTTCTTT.

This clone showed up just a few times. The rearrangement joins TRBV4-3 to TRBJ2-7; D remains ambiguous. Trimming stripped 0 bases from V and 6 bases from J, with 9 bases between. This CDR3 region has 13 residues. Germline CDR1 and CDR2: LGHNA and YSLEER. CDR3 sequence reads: CASSQDFGGEQYF. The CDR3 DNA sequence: TGCGCCAGCAGCCAAGATTTCGGTGGCGAGCAGTACTTC.

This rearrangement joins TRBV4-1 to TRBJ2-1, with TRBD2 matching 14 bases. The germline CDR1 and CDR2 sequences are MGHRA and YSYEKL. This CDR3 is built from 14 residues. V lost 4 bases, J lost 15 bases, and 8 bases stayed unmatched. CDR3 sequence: CASSRGLAGGNRFF. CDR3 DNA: TGCGCCAGCAGCCGCGGACTAGCGGGGGGAAACCGGTTCTTC.

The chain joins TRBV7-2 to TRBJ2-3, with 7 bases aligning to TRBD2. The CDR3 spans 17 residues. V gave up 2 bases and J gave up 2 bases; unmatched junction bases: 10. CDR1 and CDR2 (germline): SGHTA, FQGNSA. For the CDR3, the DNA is TGTGCCAGCAGCTTAAGGGATAGAGGGACTATCACAGATACGCAGTATTTT. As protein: CASSLRDRGTITDTQYF.

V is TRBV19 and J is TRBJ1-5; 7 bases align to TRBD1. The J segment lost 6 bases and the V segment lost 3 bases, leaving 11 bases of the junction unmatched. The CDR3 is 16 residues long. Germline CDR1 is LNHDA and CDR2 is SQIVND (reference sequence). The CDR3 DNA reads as TGTGCCAGTAGTATGAGGGGCCTAGGGGACAGTCAGCCCCAGCATTTT. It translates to CASSMRGLGDSQPQHF.

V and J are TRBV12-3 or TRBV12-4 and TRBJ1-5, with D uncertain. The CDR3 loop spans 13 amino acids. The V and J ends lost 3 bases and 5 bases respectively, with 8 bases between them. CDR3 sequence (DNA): TGTGCCAGCAGTTTGCGGGTCCATCAGCCCCAGCATTTT. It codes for CASSLRVHQPQHF.

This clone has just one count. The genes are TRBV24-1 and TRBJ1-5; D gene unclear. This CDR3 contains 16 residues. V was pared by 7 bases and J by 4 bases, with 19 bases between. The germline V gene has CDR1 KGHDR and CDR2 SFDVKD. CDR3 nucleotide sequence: TGTGCCACCAGCGAAGGAGGGATGGGATCAAATCAGCCCCAGCATTTT. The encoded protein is CATSEGGMGSNQPQHF.

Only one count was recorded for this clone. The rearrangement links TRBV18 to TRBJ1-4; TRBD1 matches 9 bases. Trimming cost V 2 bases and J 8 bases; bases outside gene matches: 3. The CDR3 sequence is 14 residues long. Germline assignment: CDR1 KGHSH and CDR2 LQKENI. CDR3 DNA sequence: TGTGCCAGCTCACCAGGGACAGGGCGAGAAAAACTGTTTTTT. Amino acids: CASSPGTGREKLFF.

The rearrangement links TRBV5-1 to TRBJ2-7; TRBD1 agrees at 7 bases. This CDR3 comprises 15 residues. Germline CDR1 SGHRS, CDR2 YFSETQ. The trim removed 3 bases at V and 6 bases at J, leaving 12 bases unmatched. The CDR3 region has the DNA TGCGCCAGCAGCTCGGGACAGCTTTCAAGGGGCGAGCAGTACTTC. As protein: CASSSGQLSRGEQYF.

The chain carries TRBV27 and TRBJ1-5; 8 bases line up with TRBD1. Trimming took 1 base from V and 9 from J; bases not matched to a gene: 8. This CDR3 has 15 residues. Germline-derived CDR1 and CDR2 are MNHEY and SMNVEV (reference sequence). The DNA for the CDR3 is TGTGCCAGCAGTTTATTGGGGACAGGCATATGGCCCCAGCATTTT. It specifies CASSLLGTGIWPQHF.

The CDR3 bases are TGTGCCAGCAGCCGGGACAATCAGCCCCAGCATTTT. Protein: CASSRDNQPQHF. The chain joins TRBV7-9 to TRBJ1-5, with D uncertain. Germline V gives CDR1 SEHNR, CDR2 FQNEAQ (reference sequence). The ends were cut back, 5 bases at V and 3 bases at J, with 5 bases in the middle. This CDR3 is built from 12 residues. The complete variable domain, with remaining parts taken from reference TRBV7-9 and TRBJ1-5, reads DTGVSQNPRHKITKRGQNVTFRCDPISEHNRLYWYRQTLGQGPEFLTYFQNEAQLEKSRLLSDRFSAERPKGSFSTLEIQRTEQGDSAMYLCASSRDNQPQHFGDGTRLSIL.

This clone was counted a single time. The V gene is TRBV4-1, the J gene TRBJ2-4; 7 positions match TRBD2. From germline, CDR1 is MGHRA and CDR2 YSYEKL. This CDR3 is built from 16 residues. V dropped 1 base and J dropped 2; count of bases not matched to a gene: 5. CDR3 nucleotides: TGCGCCAGCAGCCAAGCGGGGGGTTTGTCCAAAAACATTCAGTACTTC. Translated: CASSQAGGLSKNIQYF.

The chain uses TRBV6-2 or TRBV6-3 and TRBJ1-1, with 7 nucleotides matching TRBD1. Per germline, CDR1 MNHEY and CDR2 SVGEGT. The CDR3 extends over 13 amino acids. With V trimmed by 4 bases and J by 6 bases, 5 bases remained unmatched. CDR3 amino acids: CASSSRQGSEAFF. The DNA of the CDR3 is TGTGCCAGCAGTTCCCGACAGGGTTCTGAAGCTTTCTTT.

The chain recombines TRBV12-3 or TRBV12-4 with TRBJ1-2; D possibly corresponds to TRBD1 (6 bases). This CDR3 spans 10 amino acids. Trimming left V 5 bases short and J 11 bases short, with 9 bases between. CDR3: CASSGGLYTF. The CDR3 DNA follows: TGTGCCAGCAGTGGGGGCCTTTACACCTTC.

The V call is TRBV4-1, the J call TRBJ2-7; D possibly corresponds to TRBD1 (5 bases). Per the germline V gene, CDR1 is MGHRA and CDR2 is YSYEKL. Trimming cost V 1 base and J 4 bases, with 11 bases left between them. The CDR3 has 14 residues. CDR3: CASSQVGARYEQYF. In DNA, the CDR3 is TGCGCCAGCAGCCAAGTTGGGGCGAGGTACGAGCAGTACTTC.